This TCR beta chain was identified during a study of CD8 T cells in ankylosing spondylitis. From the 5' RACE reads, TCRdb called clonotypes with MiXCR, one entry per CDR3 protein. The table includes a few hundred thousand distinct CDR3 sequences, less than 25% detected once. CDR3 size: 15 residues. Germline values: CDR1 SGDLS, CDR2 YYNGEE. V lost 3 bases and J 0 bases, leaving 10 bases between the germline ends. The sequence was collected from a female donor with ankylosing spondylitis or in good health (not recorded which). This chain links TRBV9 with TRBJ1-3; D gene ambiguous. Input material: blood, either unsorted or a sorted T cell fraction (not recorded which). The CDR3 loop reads CASSDLGSSGNTIYF. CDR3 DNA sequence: TGTGCCAGCAGCGACCTCGGGAGCTCTGGAAACACCATATATTTT.